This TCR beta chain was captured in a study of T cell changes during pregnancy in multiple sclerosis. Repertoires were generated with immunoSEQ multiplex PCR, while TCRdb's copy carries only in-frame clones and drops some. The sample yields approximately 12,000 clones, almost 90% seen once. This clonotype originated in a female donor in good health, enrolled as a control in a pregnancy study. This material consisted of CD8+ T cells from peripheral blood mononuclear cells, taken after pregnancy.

The CDR3 nucleotides read TGTGCCAGCAGCCCCATGAACACCGGGGAGCTGTTTTTT. Amino acids: CASSPMNTGELFF. The V gene is TRBV7-3, the J gene TRBJ2-2; D remains ambiguous. Deletions cut 5 bases from V and 1 base from J, with 5 bases between. This CDR3 comprises 13 residues. The germline gives CDR1 SGHTA, CDR2 FQGTGA. Together with reference TRBV7-3 and TRBJ2-2, the CDR3 gives the full variable domain: GAGVSQTPSNKVTEKGKYVELRCDPISGHTALYWYRQSLGQGPEFLIYFQGTGAADDSGLPNDRFFAVRPEGSVSTLKIQRTERGDSAVYLCASSPMNTGELFFGEGSRLTVL.